The sequence of this T cell receptor (beta chain) was determined in a study of T cell repertoires in cytomegalovirus infection. Across the study: Evidence of both CMV infection and a matching HLA type came from public TCR beta signatures.

After removal of 3 bases from V and 4 bases from J, the junction contained 10 bases not matched to a gene. Germline CDR1 DFQATT, CDR2 SNEGSKA (reference sequence). This CDR3 is 15 amino acids long. This clonotype was detected only a few times. As yet, its antigen is unknown. TCRdb passed the reads through MiXCR, listing each CDR3 protein once. This table has 680,000 or so distinct CDR3 sequences, about 40% appearing once. Points from the study as a whole: Summed frequency of shared TCR beta families picked out CMV carriers who also had the relevant HLA. CMV-specific TCR beta clonotypes restricted by HLA-C were the ones dominating the ex vivo response.

Sequences were obtained from PBMCs. This clonotype originated in a human donor in good health (CMV status not recorded). Some clones in this sample may be carry-over from other donors' samples. The chain joins TRBV20-1 to TRBJ1-2; 8 nucleotides match TRBD1. This chain's CDR3 is CSASGSRTGSYGYTF. The CDR3 coding sequence is TGCAGTGCTAGCGGCTCCCGGACAGGGAGCTATGGCTACACCTTC.